These 3 T cell receptor beta chains share one sample of origin, sequenced in a study of blood T cell repertoires in COVID-19. Sequenced by immunoSEQ multiplex PCR; TCRdb stores in-frame clones only, minus some. The sample carries some 160,000 clones, 70% to 90% recorded once. Sequencing input: peripheral blood. These receptors all come from a man between 60 and 75 years old with acute or convalescent COVID-19.

This clone was observed a handful of times. The chain combines TRBV9 with TRBJ1-2, with 9 bases aligning to TRBD1. Trimming cost V 2 bases and J 7 bases; bases outside gene matches: 12. This CDR3 has 16 amino acids. Germline CDR1 reads SGDLS; CDR2 reads YYNGEE. CDR3 in DNA: TGTGCCAGCAGCGTCGTACCGGGACAGGGATCAACTGGCTACACCTTC. Amino acids: CASSVVPGQGSTGYTF.

The chain carries TRBV4-1 and TRBJ2-7, with TRBD1 matching 10 bases. V lost 2 bases to trimming and J lost 2 bases; unmatched junction nucleotides: 6. CDR3 size: 16 residues. Per the germline V gene, CDR1 is MGHRA and CDR2 is YSYEKL. The CDR3 reads CASSQRPGQGTYEQYF. The CDR3 region has the DNA TGCGCCAGCAGCCAAAGACCGGGACAGGGGACCTACGAGCAGTACTTC.

The chain uses TRBV15 and TRBJ2-2; 11 bases fit TRBD1. In germline, CDR1 is LNHNV, CDR2 YYDKDF (reference sequence). This CDR3 contains 17 residues. With 0 bases clipped from V and 7 bases from J, the junction kept 7 bases outside the gene matches. CDR3 region: CATSRDLDRGLGGELFF. The CDR3 nucleotides read TGTGCCACCAGCAGAGATCTGGACAGGGGGCTCGGCGGGGAGCTGTTTTTT. Combining the CDR3 with reference TRBV15 and TRBJ2-2 gives the whole variable domain DAMVIQNPRYQVTQFGKPVTLSCSQTLNHNVMYWYQQKSSQAPKLLFHYYDKDFNNEADTPDNFQSRRPNTSFCFLDIRSPGLGDTAMYLCATSRDLDRGLGGELFFGEGSRLTVL.